The rows below give T cell receptor beta chains drawn from one sample of a study of blood T cell repertoires in COVID-19. Profiled with immunoSEQ multiplex PCR; TCRdb holds only in-frame clones, not every one. The profile shows about 260,000 clones, 85% of them singletons. Sequenced sample: peripheral blood. These receptors all come from a human donor in a cohort sampled during active COVID-19. CDR3s include the opening cysteine and the closing phenylalanine or tryptophan. Each record gives: clone size, D gene, V gene, J gene, CDR3 DNA, CDR3 protein. A D gene is named only where the DNA matches it firmly. Some rows have no size entry. The others give once, few or many, or a class for an expanded clone.

NA,NA,TRBV24-1,TRBJ2-5,TGTGCCACCTCAAGGGGCTTTTACCAAGAGACCCAGTACTTC,CATSRGFYQETQYF
NA,TRBD2,TRBV30,TRBJ2-1,TGTGCCTGGAGTGGAACCACTAGCGGCCCCTACAATGAGCAGTTCTTC,CAWSGTTSGPYNEQFF
NA,NA,TRBV5-5,TRBJ1-2,TGTGCCAGCAGCTTGGGGGGCCCTCAGGGATCCTACACCTTC,CASSLGGPQGSYTF
NA,TRBD1,TRBV7-9,TRBJ1-6,TGTGCCAGCAGTCCACCGGGACAGGGAAATTCACCCCTCCACTTT,CASSPPGQGNSPLHF
NA,NA,TRBV4-2,TRBJ2-7,TGTGCCAGCAGCCAAGGGCGGGGACCCCCCTACGAGCAGTACTTC,CASSQGRGPPYEQYF
NA,NA,TRBV4-2,TRBJ1-5,TGTGCCAGCAGCCAAGAGTCAGGGTTTCAGCCCCAGCATTTT,CASSQESGFQPQHF
NA,NA,TRBV5-1,TRBJ2-7,TGCGCCAGCAGAGCTTCCACGCCAAAGCAGTACTTC,CASRASTPKQYF
NA,TRBD1,TRBV7-2,TRBJ2-1,TGTGCCAGCAGCTTAATAAACAGGGGCTCCTACAATGAGCAGTTCTTC,CASSLINRGSYNEQFF
NA,NA,TRBV6-6,TRBJ2-6,TGTGCCAGCGTCCAGCGAAACTCTGGGGCCAACGTCCTGACTTTC,CASVQRNSGANVLTF
NA,TRBD1,TRBV6-5,TRBJ2-1,TGTGCCAGCAGCCCGACCGGGACAGCCCACAATGAGCAGTTCTTC,CASSPTGTAHNEQFF
NA,TRBD2,TRBV4-1,TRBJ2-5,TGCGCCAGCAGCCAATCTCCTGGACTAGCGGGACAAGAGACCCAGTACTTC,CASSQSPGLAGQETQYF
NA,TRBD2,TRBV11-2,TRBJ2-7,TGTGCCAGCAGCTTATTCCATCGGGAGGGCAGGGCCCACGAGCAGTACTTC,CASSLFHREGRAHEQYF
many,TRBD1,TRBV6-5,TRBJ2-2,TGTGCCAGCAGGGACCAGGGTGGGACAGCCGGGGAGCTGTTTTTT,CASRDQGGTAGELFF
NA,NA,TRBV10-3,TRBJ1-4,TGTGCCATCAGTGATGCGGCCCCGGGGACTAATGAAAAACTGTTTTTT,CAISDAAPGTNEKLFF
few,NA,TRBV4-1,TRBJ1-3,TGCGCCAGCAGCCAAGCCACAGGGTCTGGAAACACCATATATTTT,CASSQATGSGNTIYF
NA,NA,TRBV18,TRBJ1-5,TGTGCCAGCTCACGGGGAGGGGGCAATCAGCCCCAGCATTTT,CASSRGGGNQPQHF
NA,TRBD1,TRBV6-6,TRBJ1-2,TGTGCCAGCAACGACCAGGACAGGGCAAAAGGATTCTACACCTTC,CASNDQDRAKGFYTF
many,NA,TRBV30,TRBJ1-1,TGTGCCTGGAGTGTTAGCAGCCGGACTGAAGCTTTCTTT,CAWSVSSRTEAFF
once,NA,TRBV5-6,TRBJ2-7,TGTGCCAGCAGACTCGTGTACGGCTACGAGCAGTACTTC,CASRLVYGYEQYF
few,TRBD1,TRBV18,TRBJ1-6,TGTGCCAGCTCATCGACAGGGAATAATTCACCCCTCCACTTT,CASSSTGNNSPLHF
NA,TRBD1,TRBV12-5,TRBJ2-2,TGTGCTAGTGGGCCCGGGACAGGGTACACCGGGGAGCTGTTTTTT,CASGPGTGYTGELFF
NA,TRBD2,TRBV15,TRBJ2-1,TGTGCCACCCGGGAGGGAATTTACAATGAGCAGTTCTTC,CATREGIYNEQFF
once,NA,TRBV5-1,TRBJ1-1,TGCGCCAGCAGCCTGGACAGTGAAGCTTTCTTT,CASSLDSEAFF
NA,NA,TRBV6-5,TRBJ1-5,TGTGCCAGCAGACAGGGCAGCAATCAGCCCCAGCATTTT,CASRQGSNQPQHF
NA,NA,TRBV5-6,TRBJ2-7,TGTGCCAGCAGCTTGGGTGGTGTGATCGGGTCCTTGGAGCAGTACTTC,CASSLGGVIGSLEQYF
NA,TRBD2,TRBV18,TRBJ2-5,TGTGCCAGCTCAACCACTAGCGGGAGAGAGGGAGAGACCCAGTACTTC,CASSTTSGREGETQYF
NA,NA,TRBV9,TRBJ2-7,TGTGCCAGCAGCCCCCAGACAGGAGCAGGGGTCTACGAGCAGTACTTC,CASSPQTGAGVYEQYF
NA,NA,TRBV7-8,TRBJ1-4,TGTGCCAGCAGTACCATTGATCCCGCGCGGAAGGAAAAACTGTTTTTT,CASSTIDPARKEKLFF
once,NA,TRBV2,TRBJ2-5,TGTGCCAGCAGAGTACAGGCTGCCTCCCGAGAGACCCAGTACTTC,CASRVQAASRETQYF
NA,NA,TRBV11-3,TRBJ1-3,TGTGCCAGCAGCACCGGAGTCGGAAACACCATATATTTT,CASSTGVGNTIYF
NA,TRBD1,TRBV5-1,TRBJ2-7,TGCGCCAGCAGGGGGAAGGGGGCCGCTACCTCCTACGAGCAGTACTTC,CASRGKGAATSYEQYF
once,TRBD1,TRBV7-9,TRBJ2-1,TGTGCCAGCAGCAGTACTAGAGACAGGGTGAAAGTTGAGCAGTTCTTC,CASSSTRDRVKVEQFF
NA,TRBD1,TRBV30,TRBJ1-4,TGTGCCTGCTCAGACTACCAGGCCGGGACAGATAATGAAAAACTGTTTTTT,CACSDYQAGTDNEKLFF
NA,TRBD1,TRBV11-2,TRBJ1-6,TGTGCCAGCAGATCACAGGGGACACCCCTCCACTTT,CASRSQGTPLHF
NA,TRBD1,TRBV6-5,TRBJ1-3,TGTGCCAGCAGTAGGGACAGGGGTTCTGGAAACACCATATATTTT,CASSRDRGSGNTIYF
NA,NA,TRBV9,TRBJ2-5,TGTGCCAGCAGCGCGGGATCTGGGGTACGAAGAGAGACCCAGTACTTC,CASSAGSGVRRETQYF
NA,NA,TRBV10-3,TRBJ2-4,TGTGCCATCAGTGAGTCGCCCCCGGGACTAGCCAAAAACATTCAGTACTTC,CAISESPPGLAKNIQYF
NA,NA,TRBV19,TRBJ1-5,TGTGCCAGTAGTATGTCAACAGGGTCTTCTCAGCCCCAGCATTTT,CASSMSTGSSQPQHF
NA,NA,TRBV19,TRBJ2-6,TGTGCCAGTAGTATCCCTTGGAGACAGTCTTCTGGGGCCAACGTCCTGACTTTC,CASSIPWRQSSGANVLTF
NA,NA,TRBV6-1,TRBJ1-5,TGTGCCAGCAGTGAACTGAGGCAGGGGAGGGTCAATCAGCCCCAGCATTTT,CASSELRQGRVNQPQHF
NA,TRBD1,TRBV5-5,TRBJ2-7,TGTGCCAGCAGCTGGAGCGGGACAGGGAACGAGCAGTACTTC,CASSWSGTGNEQYF
once,TRBD2,TRBV7-8,TRBJ2-1,TGTGCCAGCAGCTTAGGCCCCCCCGGGACTAGCGGGAGTAGGGAGCAGTTCTTC,CASSLGPPGTSGSREQFF
NA,NA,TRBV6-5,TRBJ1-1,TGTGCCGTGCTAGACCGCCAGGGTGGAGCTTTCTTT,CAVLDRQGGAFF
NA,NA,TRBV7-2,TRBJ2-1,TGTGCCAGCAGCTTAGGAGGTCTAGCTAACAATGAGCAGTTCTTC,CASSLGGLANNEQFF
NA,NA,TRBV7-8,TRBJ1-4,TGTGCCAGCAGCTTAGCTCAGGGTGCAACTAATGAAAAACTGTTTTTT,CASSLAQGATNEKLFF
NA,TRBD1,TRBV3-1/TRBV3-2,TRBJ1-6,TGTGCCAGCAGCCAAACCACAGGGGGCGGTCATTCACCCCTCCACTTT,CASSQTTGGGHSPLHF
once,NA,TRBV9,TRBJ2-3,TGTGCCAGCAGCGTAGGCAAGCGGTACACAGATACGCAGTATTTT,CASSVGKRYTDTQYF
NA,NA,TRBV5-1,TRBJ1-1,TGCGCCAGCAGCCCGGACATGTCCACTGAAGCTTTCTTT,CASSPDMSTEAFF
NA,TRBD2,TRBV9,TRBJ2-2,TGTGCCAGCAGCGTAGGCGGGAGGGCCTACACCGGGGAGCTGTTTTTT,CASSVGGRAYTGELFF